This T cell receptor beta chain was recovered during a study of STAT5B mutations in CD4+ large granular lymphocyte leukemia. Overall study context: Among healthy controls, a particular HLA allele went with more CDR3 'QG' motifs.

The CDR3 sequence is 15 residues long. With 5 bases clipped from V and 4 bases from J, the junction kept 9 bases outside the gene matches. Germline assignment: CDR1 SSHAT and CDR2 FNYEAQ (reference sequence). Authors' analysis steps: A productive frequency of 2.59 x 10-5 was the lowest detectable. Sequencing was performed with immunoSEQ multiplex PCR; in TCRdb, only in-frame clones are kept and a portion is missing. The V and J calls and clone size come from that table; D and trimming were worked out from the DNA. Among 22,000 or so clones listed, about four fifths were seen once. With respect to this clone: Its target is not known.

The study, taken as a whole, reports: CD4-sorted patient repertoires seemed more clonal than healthy CD4+ repertoires. Compared with healthy controls (2/35), patient top clones favored TRBV06 (8/27).

The V call is TRBV7-7, the J call TRBJ2-5, with 8 positions matching TRBD2. The TCR comes from a human donor in good health. The sequencing sample was made of CD4+ T cells from blood buffy coats. CDR3 in amino acids: CASSPREGGGETQYF. CDR3 coding DNA: TGTGCCAGCAGCCCCCGGGAGGGGGGAGGAGAGACCCAGTACTTC.